This entry lists 30 T cell receptor beta chains sequenced from one sample in a study of metastatic and nonmetastatic thyroid tumors. Nobody among the patients had been given any treatment before thyroid surgery. MiXCR re-clonotyped the PCR reads for TCRdb. The sample contains 43,000 or so clones, around 23% of which appear only once. Material for sequencing was blood. These receptors came from a male donor with papillary thyroid cancer or a benign thyroid nodule (not recorded which). Some clones in this sample may be carry-over from other donors' samples.

The chain recombines TRBV13 with TRBJ2-1; D is undetermined. The germline gives CDR1 PRHDT, CDR2 FYEKMQ (reference sequence). Between the trimmed V and J ends, which lost 3 bases and 5 bases, there was a span of 14 bases. There are 15 residues in the CDR3. The CDR3 region is CASSFRAQGNNEQFF. CDR3 DNA: TGTGCCAGCAGCTTTCGAGCTCAAGGGAACAATGAGCAGTTCTTC.

This clone was picked up a small number of times. The chain couples TRBV29-1 to TRBJ1-2; D gene unclear. The germline V and J ends were trimmed by 4 bases and 5 bases, with 11 bases remaining between them. CDR1 is SQVTM and CDR2 is ANQGSEA in the germline V gene. This CDR3 has 12 residues. For the CDR3, the DNA is TGCAGCGTTGGAGACGGTAAATATGGCTACACCTTC. Translation: CSVGDGKYGYTF.

The rearrangement links TRBV30 to TRBJ2-1, with D possibly TRBD1 on 5 matching bases. CDR1 and CDR2 from the germline V gene are GTSNPN and SVGIG (reference sequence). CDR3 length equals 13 residues. V was cut by 0 bases and J by 5 bases, with 8 bases left in between. In DNA form, the CDR3 reads TGTGCCTGGAGTGTAGGGGCGGACAATGAGCAGTTCTTC. It encodes CAWSVGADNEQFF.

This clone was detected ten times or more. The chain has TRBV6-1 and TRBJ1-2, with TRBD1 identical over 9 bases. CDR1 is MNHNS and CDR2 is SASEGT in the germline V gene. This CDR3 contains 19 residues. V was pared by 2 bases and J by 8 bases, with 21 bases of the junction left unmatched. CDR3 DNA sequence: TGTGCCAGCAGTGAATGGAGTCGCCCGGACAGGGGCGTCCTAGGCGGCTACACCTTC. This encodes CASSEWSRPDRGVLGGYTF.

This clone was counted only a few times. The rearrangement joins TRBV24-1 to TRBJ2-3; D is possibly TRBD1 (6 bases). The V and J ends lost 5 bases and 12 bases respectively, with 20 bases between them. From germline, CDR1 is KGHDR and CDR2 SFDVKD. The CDR3 sequence is 14 residues long. DNA for the CDR3: TGTGCCACCAGTGCCTCAGGGGTCCAAGAGACCCAGTATTTT. Translating gives CATSASGVQETQYF.

The chain carries TRBV5-4 and TRBJ2-7; D possibly uses TRBD1 or TRBD2 (5 bases each). Germline CDR1 SGHNT, CDR2 YYREEE (reference sequence). Trimming stripped 4 bases from V and 3 bases from J, with 14 bases between. The CDR3 sequence is 14 residues long. The DNA for the CDR3 is TGTGCCAGCAGCCCAGGACGGGACGTCTACGAGCAGTACTTC. Translating it yields CASSPGRDVYEQYF.

The chain combines TRBV25-1 with TRBJ2-3, with D perhaps matching TRBD1 or TRBD2 (6 bases each). The CDR3 length is 19 residues. V lost 7 bases and J lost 0, with 26 bases in between. The germline CDR1 and CDR2 sequences are MGHDK and SYGVNS. CDR3 DNA: TGTGCCAGCATCTTACCTTCCTCGGGGGCCTTATCAAGCACAGATACGCAGTATTTT. This translates into CASILPSSGALSSTDTQYF.

In its sample, this clone was seen many times. This chain uses TRBV19 with TRBJ2-7; D is uncertain. The length of the CDR3 is 15 residues. In germline, CDR1 is LNHDA, CDR2 SQIVND (reference sequence). V gave up 0 bases and J gave up 0 bases, with 9 bases separating them. DNA of the CDR3: TGTGCCAGTAGTATAGATCGGGTCAGCTCCTACGAGCAGTACTTC. This translates into CASSIDRVSSYEQYF.

This clone has at least ten counts. This chain connects TRBV7-9 to TRBJ2-5; 9 bases are shared with TRBD2. The CDR3 covers 14 residues. V lost 5 bases to trimming and J lost 5 bases; unmatched junction nucleotides: 6. Germline values: CDR1 SEHNR, CDR2 FQNEAQ (reference sequence). In DNA, the CDR3 is TGTGCCAGCAGCCATAGCGGGGGTCGGGAGACCCAGTACTTC. This codes for CASSHSGGRETQYF.

The gene calls are TRBV5-4 and TRBJ2-5, with TRBD2 matching 11 bases. The CDR3 has 16 residues. Germline V gives CDR1 SGHNT, CDR2 YYREEE (reference sequence). V dropped 1 base and J dropped 5; count of bases not matched to a gene: 7. The DNA of the CDR3 is TGTGCCAGCAGCTTGTCACTAGCGGGAGATCGGGAGACCCAGTACTTC. Translating it yields CASSLSLAGDRETQYF.

This clone was observed many times. The chain uses TRBV4-2 and TRBJ2-7; D might be TRBD1 (5 bases). V lost 0 bases, J lost 0 bases, and 12 bases lay in between. The CDR3 extends over 16 amino acids. Germline CDR1 reads LGHNA; CDR2 reads YNFKEQ. The DNA of the CDR3 is TGTGCCAGCAGCCAAGATCGGACATTTCGCTCCTACGAGCAGTACTTC. This encodes CASSQDRTFRSYEQYF.

At least ten counts were recorded for this clone. This chain links TRBV7-9 with TRBJ1-2, with 8 bases aligning to TRBD1. The V gene end was trimmed by 1 base and the J gene end by 7 bases; junction bases not matched to a gene: 2. The CDR3 loop spans 13 amino acids. The germline gives CDR1 SEHNR, CDR2 FQNEAQ (reference sequence). The DNA for the CDR3 is TGTGCCAGCAGCTTAGGGCAGGGGGCTGGCTACACCTTC. This translates into CASSLGQGAGYTF.

This clone was recorded many times. This chain connects TRBV29-1 to TRBJ2-3, with D perhaps being TRBD1 or TRBD2 (5 bases each). This CDR3 is 12 amino acids long. V shed 3 bases and J shed 4 bases, with 8 bases lying between them. The V gene's germline CDR1 is SQVTM and CDR2 ANQGSEA. The DNA for the CDR3 is TGCAGCGTTGAGGGGGACGCAGATACGCAGTATTTT. This sequence encodes CSVEGDADTQYF.

This clone was picked up many times. CDR3 residues: CASSGRTSTDTQYF. CDR3 coding DNA: TGTGCCAGCAGCGGGCGGACTAGCACAGATACGCAGTATTTT. V usage is TRBV9 and J usage is TRBJ2-3; possibly TRBD2 for D (5 bases). V was shortened by 3 bases and J by 0 bases, with 8 bases between the two germline ends. The CDR3 contains 14 residues. In germline, CDR1 is SGDLS, CDR2 YYNGEE.

This chain connects TRBV3-1 to TRBJ1-6, with 9 bases lining up with TRBD1. CDR1 LGHDT and CDR2 YNNKEL come from the germline V gene (reference sequence). The CDR3 length is 16 residues. V was pared by 1 base and J by 14 bases, with 12 bases of the junction left unmatched. CDR3 nucleotide sequence: TGTGCCAGCAGCCAAGGATTGGACAGGGGCCGTTCCTCCCTCCACTTT. As protein: CASSQGLDRGRSSLHF.

This clone was detected ten times or more. The chain uses TRBV20-1 and TRBJ1-5; 8 bases fit TRBD1. Looked up from germline, CDR1 is DFQATT and CDR2 is SNEGSKA (reference sequence). The CDR3 is made up of 16 amino acids. J was trimmed by 7 bases and V by 1 base; bases with no gene match: 12. CDR3 nucleotide sequence: TGCAGTGCTAGAGGAGTTTTAACAGGGGGGGACCAGCCCCAGCATTTT. Translation gives CSARGVLTGGDQPQHF.

The table lists this clone with many counts. The chain uses TRBV7-3 and TRBJ2-3; no firm D call. The germline V and J ends were trimmed by 2 bases and 1 base, with 10 bases remaining between them. The CDR3 is 15 residues long. The germline gives CDR1 SGHTA, CDR2 FQGTGA. CDR3 residues: CASSLVTLGTDTQYF. The DNA for the CDR3 is TGTGCCAGCAGCTTAGTGACTCTAGGCACAGATACGCAGTATTTT.

The chain has TRBV6-1 and TRBJ1-2, with 8 positions matching TRBD1. The CDR3 runs 15 residues. Germline-derived CDR1 and CDR2 are MNHNS and SASEGT. V was clipped by 6 bases and J by 7 bases; unmatched bases: 13. The CDR3 DNA reads TGTGCCAGCAGACCGACCCAGGGGGCGCGGGGTGGCTACACCTTC. Residues: CASRPTQGARGGYTF.

This chain connects TRBV11-2 to TRBJ1-2; 8 bases fit TRBD1. After removal of 8 bases from V and 0 bases from J, the junction contained 11 bases not matched to a gene. This CDR3 is built from 16 residues. Germline V gene data show CDR1 as SGHAT and CDR2 as FQNNGV. The CDR3 DNA follows: TGTGCCAGCGGCGAGGCAGGGGGCTCCCCTAACTATGGCTACACCTTC. This sequence encodes CASGEAGGSPNYGYTF.

The genes are TRBV18 and TRBJ1-1; no reliable D call. CDR1 is KGHSH, CDR2 LQKENI, per germline. The ends were cut back, 4 bases at V and 7 bases at J, with 13 bases in the middle. CDR3 size: 13 residues. CDR3 in amino acids: CASSLEASIEAFF. CDR3 DNA: TGTGCCAGCTCACTGGAGGCGAGCATTGAAGCTTTCTTT.

This clone has just a few counts. The J gene is TRBJ2-7, the V gene TRBV12-3 or TRBV12-4; TRBD2 aligns across 12 bases. V shed 3 bases and J 3 bases; nucleotides not matched to a gene: 9. There are 17 residues in the CDR3. The CDR3 bases are TGTGCCAGCAGTTTCCGAAACCTAGCGGGAGGGTACTACGAGCAGTACTTC. Encoded protein: CASSFRNLAGGYYEQYF.

This clone was detected only a few times. Other nucleotide sequences in the sample specify the same CDR3. The chain carries TRBV7-8 and TRBJ1-1, with D unclear. V shed 2 bases and J shed 8 bases, with 15 bases lying between them. Germline lookup yields CDR1 SGHVS and CDR2 FQNEAQ. This CDR3 has 14 amino acids. CDR3 region: CASSLIGKGTEAFF. CDR3 DNA: TGTGCCAGCAGCTTAATCGGCAAGGGCACCGAAGCTTTCTTT. Variable domain in full (rest from reference TRBV7-8 and TRBJ1-1): GAGVSQSPRYKVAKRGQDVALRCDPISGHVSLFWYQQALGQGPEFLTYFQNEAQLDKSGLPSDRFFAERPEGSVSTLKIQRTQQEDSAVYLCASSLIGKGTEAFFGQGTRLTVV.

This clone is medium-sized (0.01 to 0.1%) in the sample. The V gene is TRBV12-3 or TRBV12-4, the J gene TRBJ2-1, with D uncertain. This CDR3 contains 12 residues. The V end was cut by 3 bases, the J end by 4 bases, with 4 bases between. CDR3 sequence: CASSLGYNEQFF. The CDR3, as DNA: TGTGCCAGCAGTTTGGGTTACAATGAGCAGTTCTTC.

This clone was observed at least ten times. The chain employs TRBV13 and TRBJ2-5; D is possibly TRBD1 (6 bases). The CDR3 runs to 13 residues. V lost 5 bases, J lost 3 bases, and 10 bases lay in between. CDR1 is PRHDT and CDR2 is FYEKMQ in the germline V gene (reference sequence). The CDR3 reads CASSPRTEETQYF. CDR3 bases: TGTGCCAGCAGCCCTCGGACAGAAGAGACCCAGTACTTC.

This clone was found once. The chain carries TRBV30 and TRBJ2-7, with D perhaps TRBD1 or TRBD2 (5 bases each). Trimming took off 3 bases at V and 0 bases at J, with 15 bases between the two ends. This CDR3 has 15 amino acids. Germline V gives CDR1 GTSNPN, CDR2 SVGIG (reference sequence). CDR3 bases: TGTGCCTGGAGCGGTAACAGGAGGAGCTCCTACGAGCAGTACTTC. Its protein is CAWSGNRRSSYEQYF.

By sample share, this clone is medium-sized (0.01 to 0.1%). This chain connects TRBV6-2 or TRBV6-3 to TRBJ2-1; 11 bases are shared with TRBD2. Germline V CDR1 and CDR2: MNHEY, SVGEGT. The V and J ends lost 7 bases and 6 bases, in that order; junction bases with no gene match: 8. This CDR3 has 15 amino acids. The CDR3 DNA is TGTGCCAGCACCAAACTAGCGGGAGATGTCAATGAGCAGTTCTTC. Residues: CASTKLAGDVNEQFF.

This clone has at least ten counts. V usage is TRBV7-2 and J usage is TRBJ1-6, with D tentatively TRBD1 (5 bases). Per germline, CDR1 SGHTA and CDR2 FQGNSA. This CDR3 is 15 amino acids long. Trimming left V 6 bases short and J 2 bases short, with 11 bases between. The CDR3 spells CASRNQGTYNSPLHF. DNA for the CDR3: TGTGCCAGCAGGAACCAGGGAACCTATAATTCACCCCTCCACTTT. The variable domain in full, with the rest retrieved from reference TRBV7-2 and TRBJ1-6, is GAGVSQSPSNKVTEKGKDVELRCDPISGHTALYWYRQSLGQGLEFLIYFQGNSAPDKSGLPSDRFSAERTGGSVSTLTIQRTQQEDSAVYLCASRNQGTYNSPLHFGNGTRLTVT.

Of note for this clone: One end of the junction does not line up with germline, which may come from a read error. V and J are TRBV11-2 and TRBJ2-7; D remains unclear. The CDR3 has 12 amino acids. The germline V gene encodes CDR1 SGHAT and CDR2 FQNNGV. DNA of the CDR3: TGTGCCAGCATCTTATATATGGGCGAGCAGTACTTC. Its translation is CASILYMGEQYF. Filled out from reference TRBV11-2 and TRBJ2-7, the complete variable domain reads EAGVAQSPRYKIIEKRQSVAFWCNPISGHATLYWYQQILGQGPKLLIQFQNNGVVDDSQLPKDRFSAERLKGVDSTLKIQPAKLEDSAVYLCASILYMGEQYFGPGTRLTVT.

Many counts were recorded for this clone. This chain uses TRBV6-1 with TRBJ1-2, with 7 nucleotides matching TRBD1. Trimming removed 9 bases from V and 4 bases from J; junction bases left unmatched: 5. This CDR3 region has 12 residues. The germline CDR1 and CDR2 sequences are MNHNS and SASEGT. The CDR3 reads CASQGDSYGYTF. As DNA, the CDR3 is TGTGCCAGTCAGGGGGACAGCTATGGCTACACCTTC.

The chain recombines TRBV9 with TRBJ2-7; D might be TRBD1 (7 bases). The CDR3 covers 15 residues. V was clipped by 5 bases and J by 4 bases, with 19 bases between them. In germline, CDR1 is SGDLS, CDR2 YYNGEE. CDR3 sequence (DNA): TGTGCCAGCAGTCAGGGGGACTTTGGCTCATACGAGCAGTACTTC. Its protein product is CASSQGDFGSYEQYF.